This T cell receptor beta chain comes out of a study of blood T cell repertoires in COVID-19. Study-wide background: In each case, the material was cDNA or gDNA derived from T cells, B-cell-depleted T cells, or PBMCs.

The CDR3 covers 15 residues. Trimming cost V 5 bases and J 4 bases; bases outside gene matches: 7. Germline CDR1 and CDR2: MNHEY and SMNVEV (reference sequence). Patients at the Seattle site were enrolled during active infection and followed longitudinally. In the authors' methods: Nucleated cell counts were estimated from reference gene primer amplification. Assay used: immunoSEQ multiplex PCR; TCRdb lists only in-frame clones, some missing. V, J and clone size were drawn from that table, and D and trimming were deduced from the DNA. The table lists 150,000 or so clones, around 88% of them singletons. This clone was counted ten times or more.

The sample consisted of peripheral blood. This chain connects TRBV27 to TRBJ1-5; 8 nucleotides match TRBD1. The origin of this receptor is a man aged 55 to 69 with COVID-19, enrolled during active disease. The CDR3 DNA is TGTGCCAGCAGTACCCAGGGGGCATGGAATCAGCCCCAGCATTTT. This codes for CASSTQGAWNQPQHF.